The clone carrying this T cell receptor (beta chain) was seen ten or more times. TCRdb itself ran the 5' RACE reads through MiXCR, one entry per CDR3 protein. The data hold 700,000 to 950,000 distinct CDR3 sequences, with around 12% observed a single time. The sample belongs to a study of identical twins. The CDR3 totals 14 residues. Germline CDR1 reads SGHRS; CDR2 reads YFSETQ. V lost 2 bases to trimming and J lost 4 bases; unmatched junction nucleotides: 4. This sample was also put to use in a study of yellow fever vaccine responses in identical twins.

The chain is built from TRBV5-1 and TRBJ2-3; 7 positions match TRBD1. This clonotype was sampled from a woman between 18 and 29 years old in good health. Sequenced material: PBMCs. CDR3 loop: CASSFDRESDTQYF. In DNA, the CDR3 is TGCGCCAGCAGCTTTGACAGGGAGTCAGATACGCAGTATTTT.